This TCR beta chain derives from a study of cytomegalovirus exposure and HLA in healthy donors. Looking at the study overall: Out of 150 million to 200 million T cells, an earlier analysis found around 120 million unique TCR beta sequences in total.

Primers included in the PCR were 60 Vbeta and 13 Jbeta primers. The data were produced by immunoSEQ multiplex PCR, yet TCRdb's version contains in-frame clones alone and is incomplete. This repertoire shows about 200,000 clones, roughly 77% found once; its top ten account for 0.39%. The study, taken as a whole, reports: Certain sequence variants were highly shared and formed a cluster, and this cluster was likely a sequencing artifact. The authors later linked a missense DCLRE1C variant to TCR beta V- and J-gene trimming. More clonal expansion characterized HLA-associated TCR beta chains than equally common others in a later analysis.

The J segment lost 8 bases and the V segment lost 0 bases, leaving 11 bases of the junction unmatched. Germline lookup yields CDR1 GTSNPN and CDR2 SVGIG (reference sequence). CDR3 length equals 16 residues. Comments on this clone: The antigen remains unidentified.

The sample comprised PBMCs. The chain couples TRBV30 to TRBJ2-1, with 9 positions matching TRBD2. The origin of this receptor is a male donor in good health and CMV-seropositive. CDR3 sequence: CAWSVESSGIGYEQFF. The CDR3 bases are TGTGCCTGGAGTGTAGAGTCTAGCGGGATAGGGTATGAGCAGTTCTTC. The variable domain in full, completed from reference TRBV30 and TRBJ2-1, reads SQTIHQWPATLVQPVGSPLSLECTVEGTSNPNLYWYRQAAGRGLQLLFYSVGIGQISSEVPQNLSASRPQDRQFILSSKKLLLSDSGFYLCAWSVESSGIGYEQFFGPGTRLTVL.